The present T cell receptor (beta chain) was sequenced within a study of T cells in Graves' hyperthyroidism and ophthalmopathy. This CDR3 spans 16 amino acids. Deletions cut 1 base from V and 0 bases from J, with 12 bases between. Germline V gene lookup returns CDR1 MGHRA and CDR2 YSYEKL. Concerning this clonotype: No conserved phenylalanine or tryptophan is present at the end of the CDR3, so a read error is the likely explanation.

Authors of the study amplified TCR beta CDR3 regions from RNA transcripts. Carried out on the TCR CDR3, a first-round RT-PCR used the HTBI primer set. TCRdb itself ran the multiplex PCR reads through MiXCR, one entry per CDR3 protein. The data show roughly 420,000 distinct CDR3 sequences, 15% to 18% seen once. The clonotype comes from a woman younger than 30 with Graves' hyperthyroidism. V and J are TRBV4-1 and TRBJ2-5; a possible D gene is TRBD2 (6 bases). Sequencing used blood. This CDR3 is CASSQVRRGNQETQYL. CDR3 in DNA: TGCGCCAGCAGCCAAGTCCGGCGGGGAAACCAAGAGACCCAGTACCTC.